The 28 T cell receptor beta chains given below trace back to one sample, sequenced in a study of Graves' ophthalmopathy and Graves' hyperthyroidism. Amplified material comprised TCR beta CDR3 regions derived from RNA transcripts. The authors performed first-round RT-PCR with HTBI primers and then a second-round multiplex PCR. TCRdb independently ran MiXCR on the multiplex PCR reads; one entry per CDR3 protein. The top ten clones hold more than 5.5% of a sample with roughly 610,000 distinct CDR3 sequences, about 24% of them seen once. The sequenced sample consisted of peripheral blood. The receptors derive from a woman aged 18-29 years with stable Graves' hyperthyroidism. Some clones in this sample may be carry-over from other donors' samples.

This clonotype was picked up many times. The chain combines TRBV6-5 with TRBJ2-3; D tentatively reads TRBD1 or TRBD2 (5 bases each). The germline CDR1 and CDR2 sequences are MNHEY and SVGAGI. Trimming stripped 0 bases from V and 6 bases from J, with 13 bases between. This CDR3 spans 15 amino acids. The CDR3 coding sequence is TGTGCCAGCAGTTACTCGACGAGGGGTAGGGATACGCAGTATTTT. Its translation: CASSYSTRGRDTQYF.

V is TRBV11-2 and J is TRBJ1-2; TRBD1 is a possible D gene (5 bases). V lost 5 bases and J lost 7, with 17 bases in between. The CDR3 consists of 14 residues. CDR1 is SGHAT, CDR2 FQNNGV, per germline. CDR3 loop: CASSPAGSRGGYTF. CDR3 nucleotide sequence: TGTGCCAGCAGCCCGGCAGGGTCGCGTGGTGGCTACACCTTC.

This clonotype has more than one count but fewer than ten. J is TRBJ1-1 and V is TRBV30, with a possible D match to TRBD1 (5 bases). Germline loops: CDR1 GTSNPN, CDR2 SVGIG (reference sequence). CDR3 length: 12 residues. Trimming shortened V by 8 bases and J by 0 bases, and 10 bases separated the two germline ends. This CDR3 reads CAGDRLNTEAFF. In DNA form, the CDR3 reads TGTGCCGGGGACCGATTGAACACTGAAGCTTTCTTT.

V and J are TRBV7-8 and TRBJ1-5, with D maybe TRBD1 (5 bases). Deletions cut 5 bases from V and 6 bases from J, with 17 bases between. The CDR3 runs 15 residues. Looked up from germline, CDR1 is SGHVS and CDR2 is FQNEAQ. CDR3 protein: CASSLDRVGGQPQHF. The CDR3 bases are TGTGCCAGCAGCCTAGACCGGGTGGGGGGTCAGCCCCAGCATTTT.

The chain uses TRBV19 and TRBJ1-1; 8 nucleotides agree with TRBD1. V lost 1 base and J lost 1; bases outside the gene matches: 5. Germline CDR1 reads LNHDA; CDR2 reads SQIVND (reference sequence). CDR3 length: 16 amino acids. CDR3 residues: CASSIVGQDPNTEAFF. The DNA for the CDR3 is TGTGCCAGTAGTATAGTGGGACAGGACCCGAACACTGAAGCTTTCTTT.

This clonotype was found a few times. The genes are TRBV3-1 and TRBJ1-3; TRBD1 matches at 8 bases. The V and J ends lost 4 bases and 1 base, in that order; junction bases with no gene match: 12. Germline V gene lookup returns CDR1 LGHDT and CDR2 YNNKEL (reference sequence). The CDR3 is made up of 18 amino acids. The CDR3, as DNA: TGTGCCAGCAGCCCGTACCAGGGGGCTGATCCGTCTGGAAACACCATATATTTT. Translation: CASSPYQGADPSGNTIYF.

This clonotype was picked up one time. The genes are TRBV28 and TRBJ2-7, with TRBD1 identical over 9 bases. The CDR3 extends over 12 amino acids. Germline CDR1 reads MDHEN; CDR2 reads SYDVKM. The V gene end was trimmed by 8 bases and the J gene end by 5 bases; junction bases not matched to a gene: 4. The CDR3 loop is CASHGTGNEQYF. Here the CDR3 DNA reads TGTGCCAGCCACGGGACAGGGAACGAGCAGTACTTC.

This clonotype occurred a few times. This rearrangement joins TRBV5-5 to TRBJ1-5, with D tentatively TRBD1 (5 bases). V gave up 2 bases and J gave up 8 bases, with 11 bases separating them. The V gene's germline CDR1 is SGHKS and CDR2 YYEKEE (reference sequence). This CDR3 spans 13 amino acids. The CDR3 DNA sequence: TGTGCCAGCAGCTTTGGGGGGTTAAAGCCCCAGCATTTT. Residues: CASSFGGLKPQHF.

The V call is TRBV6-2 or TRBV6-3, the J call TRBJ2-7; D unresolved. CDR1 MNHEY and CDR2 SVGEGT come from the germline V gene. This CDR3 region has 15 residues. Deletions cut 7 bases from V and 0 bases from J, with 16 bases between. The CDR3 protein is CASTRGGVLSYEQYF. CDR3 bases: TGTGCCAGCACCCGAGGTGGGGTCCTCTCCTACGAGCAGTACTTC.

This clonotype was picked up many times. The chain joins TRBV30 to TRBJ2-7; D is undetermined. The germline V gene encodes CDR1 GTSNPN and CDR2 SVGIG (reference sequence). V lost 2 bases, J lost 5 bases, and 13 bases lay in between. This CDR3 region has 13 residues. The CDR3 loop reads CAWSWTQVDEQYF. The CDR3 region has the DNA TGTGCCTGGAGTTGGACCCAGGTAGACGAGCAGTACTTC.

This clonotype showed up just a few times. One end of the junction is discordant with germline, which a read error may explain. This chain connects TRBV30 to TRBJ1-3; D is ambiguous. This CDR3 has 16 amino acids. The germline V gene encodes CDR1 GTSNPN and CDR2 SVGIG (reference sequence). CDR3 amino acids: CAWRPTRLSPGNIIYF. The CDR3, as DNA: TGTGCCTGGAGACCCACCCGCCTGAGCCCTGGAAACATCATATATTTT. Filled out from reference TRBV30 and TRBJ1-3, the complete variable domain reads SQTIHQWPATLVQPVGSPLSLECTVEGTSNPNLYWYRQAAGRGLQLLFYSVGIGQISSEVPQNLSASRPQDRQFILSSKKLLLSDSGFYLCAWRPTRLSPGNIIYFGEGSWLTVV.

The chain recombines TRBV5-1 with TRBJ2-7; D possibly matches TRBD1 or TRBD2 (5 bases each). The CDR3 is 14 residues long. Germline CDR1 SGHRS, CDR2 YFSETQ. CDR3 region: CASSFEGQGYGQYV. In DNA form, the CDR3 reads TGCGCCAGCAGCTTTGAGGGGCAAGGCTACGGGCAGTACGTC.

This clonotype was picked up many times. The chain uses TRBV2 and TRBJ2-5; the match to TRBD2 covers 12 bases. CDR1 and CDR2 (germline): SNHLY, FYNNEI. This CDR3 contains 14 residues. V trimming: 7 bases; J trimming: 7 bases; junction bases outside the gene matches: 7. This CDR3 is CASTASGGAVTQYF. CDR3 bases: TGTGCCAGCACCGCTAGCGGGGGGGCTGTGACCCAGTACTTC.

This chain uses TRBV7-2 with TRBJ2-7; D possibly uses TRBD1 or TRBD2 (6 bases each). Deletions cut 1 base from V and 4 bases from J, with 11 bases between. The CDR3 is 14 residues long. In germline, CDR1 is SGHTA, CDR2 FQGNSA. The CDR3 nucleotides read TGTGCCAGCAGCTTAGTGACAGGACTATACGAGCAGTACTTC. Translating gives CASSLVTGLYEQYF.

This clonotype showed up many times. The rearrangement joins TRBV20-1 to TRBJ1-2; 8 bases are a match to TRBD1. In germline, CDR1 is DFQATT, CDR2 SNEGSKA (reference sequence). The CDR3 loop spans 13 amino acids. Trimming at V came to 5 bases and at J to 7 bases, leaving 9 bases not matched to a gene. The CDR3 sequence is CSAPDRGSAGYTF. DNA for the CDR3: TGCAGTGCTCCCGACAGGGGAAGCGCTGGCTACACCTTC.

This clonotype came up many times. V is TRBV5-1 and J is TRBJ1-5; TRBD1 is a possible D gene (6 bases). Germline V gene lookup returns CDR1 SGHRS and CDR2 YFSETQ. The CDR3 is 14 amino acids. The germline V and J ends were trimmed by 1 base and 7 bases, with 12 bases remaining between them. Here the CDR3 reads CASSLLPGDQPQHF. CDR3 nucleotides: TGCGCCAGCAGCTTGCTCCCAGGGGACCAGCCCCAGCATTTT.

This clonotype was found many times. The chain employs TRBV30 and TRBJ1-2; 10 positions agree with TRBD1. The germline gives CDR1 GTSNPN, CDR2 SVGIG (reference sequence). CDR3 size: 13 residues. V was clipped by 2 bases and J by 6 bases; unmatched bases: 3. The chain's CDR3 is CAWSLGQGDGYTF. CDR3 in DNA: TGTGCCTGGAGTTTAGGACAGGGGGATGGCTACACCTTC.

This clonotype was seen repeatedly, ten times or more. The rearrangement joins TRBV5-1 to TRBJ1-1, with TRBD1 as a possible D gene (5 bases). CDR1 and CDR2 from the germline V gene are SGHRS and YFSETQ. The CDR3 contains 14 residues. V shed 1 base and J shed 3 bases, with 10 bases lying between them. CDR3 sequence reads: CASSLSLGDTEAFF. CDR3 nucleotides: TGCGCCAGCAGCTTGAGTTTGGGGGACACTGAAGCTTTCTTT. The full variable domain, its missing parts supplied by reference TRBV5-1 and TRBJ1-1, is KAGVTQTPRYLIKTRGQQVTLSCSPISGHRSVSWYQQTPGQGLQFLFEYFSETQRNKGNFPGRFSGRQFSNSRSEMNVSTLELGDSALYLCASSLSLGDTEAFFGQGTRLTVV.

This clonotype was seen a handful of times. The chain employs TRBV6-1 and TRBJ1-1; 7 bases fit TRBD1. Trimming took 7 bases from V and 4 from J; bases not matched to a gene: 3. The length of the CDR3 is 12 residues. The germline V gene has CDR1 MNHNS and CDR2 SASEGT. As DNA, the CDR3 is TGTGCCAGCAATCGACAGGGCACTGAAGCTTTCTTT. This encodes CASNRQGTEAFF.

The chain joins TRBV9 to TRBJ2-2; D is unresolved. CDR3 length: 14 amino acids. From germline, CDR1 is SGDLS and CDR2 YYNGEE. V was cut by 0 bases and J by 4 bases, with 7 bases left in between. The CDR3 reads CASSVEASTGELFF. For the CDR3, the DNA is TGTGCCAGCAGCGTAGAGGCGTCCACCGGGGAGCTGTTTTTT.

This clonotype has a handful of counts. This chain joins TRBV7-6 and TRBJ1-1, with D unclear. CDR1 SGHVS and CDR2 FNYEAQ come from the germline V gene. This CDR3 comprises 13 residues. V was clipped by 0 bases and J by 14 bases, with 16 bases between them. CDR3 in amino acids: CASSLASAVEVFF. CDR3 DNA sequence: TGTGCCAGCAGCTTAGCGTCGGCAGTAGAAGTCTTCTTT.

This clonotype occurred a few times. The chain combines TRBV28 with TRBJ2-7, with D hard to call. The CDR3 totals 12 residues. V lost 1 base, J lost 7 bases, and 8 bases lay in between. Per the germline V gene, CDR1 is MDHEN and CDR2 is SYDVKM. The CDR3 protein is CASSLSLSEQYF. The CDR3 DNA reads TGTGCCAGCAGTTTATCTCTAAGTGAGCAGTACTTC.

The chain links TRBV20-1 to TRBJ1-2; D ambiguous. Germline-derived CDR1 and CDR2 are DFQATT and SNEGSKA (reference sequence). Trimming removed 3 bases at V and 4 bases at J, with 6 bases between. CDR3 length: 11 residues. CDR3: CSASRAYGYTF. CDR3 DNA sequence: TGCAGTGCTAGCCGGGCCTATGGCTACACCTTC.

The chain has TRBV7-2 and TRBJ1-2; D perhaps matches TRBD1 (6 bases). The V end was cut by 0 bases, the J end by 5 bases, with 16 bases between. Germline CDR1 SGHTA, CDR2 FQGNSA. This CDR3 spans 16 amino acids. In DNA, the CDR3 is TGTGCCAGCAGCTTAGCCGGGGGCGTAGTGGCTTATGGCTACACCTTC. It encodes CASSLAGGVVAYGYTF.

This clonotype was detected only a few times. The CDR3 protein is CASSQDGDSSSYEQYF. For the CDR3, the DNA is TGCGCCAGCAGCCAAGATGGGGACTCCAGCTCCTACGAGCAGTACTTC. The V and J genes are TRBV4-1 and TRBJ2-7, with D perhaps TRBD2 (6 bases). Germline V gene data show CDR1 as MGHRA and CDR2 as YSYEKL. Deletions cut 0 bases from V and 0 bases from J, with 12 bases between. The CDR3 is 16 amino acids.

This clonotype came up many times. The gene calls are TRBV6-5 and TRBJ2-7, with D possibly TRBD2 on 6 matching bases. Germline lookup yields CDR1 MNHEY and CDR2 SVGAGI. CDR3 length equals 13 residues. V was shortened by 2 bases and J by 3 bases, with 8 bases between the two germline ends. The CDR3 reads CASSYGGFYEQYF. CDR3 bases: TGTGCCAGCAGTTACGGGGGGTTCTACGAGCAGTACTTC.

This clonotype was seen ten or more times. V gene TRBV20-1 combines with J gene TRBJ1-1, with 7 bases identical to TRBD1. The trim removed 3 bases at V and 4 bases at J, leaving 5 bases unmatched. Germline CDR1 and CDR2: DFQATT and SNEGSKA (reference sequence). The CDR3 loop spans 13 amino acids. CDR3 DNA: TGCAGTGCTAGCAACAGGGGCGGCACTGAAGCTTTCTTT. This gives the protein CSASNRGGTEAFF.

In its sample, this clonotype was seen a few times. This rearrangement joins TRBV13 to TRBJ1-1; D call uncertain. Germline loops: CDR1 PRHDT, CDR2 FYEKMQ (reference sequence). V lost 1 base and J lost 9, with 9 bases in between. CDR3 size: 12 residues. The CDR3, as DNA: TGTGCCAGCAGCTTAGAGGGAGATAAAGCTTTCTTT. Translating gives CASSLEGDKAFF.